This T cell receptor (beta chain) is drawn from a study of siplizumab effects on memory and regulatory T cells. Study results and caveats: Among alloreactive clones, only a minor fraction mapped to unstimulated subsets.

Of note for this clone: The antigen is unknown.

Assay: immunoSEQ multiplex PCR; the TCRdb copy retains only in-frame clones and omits some. The table has 94,000 or so clones, 90% to 95% seen once. The CDR3 has 13 amino acids. Looked up from germline, CDR1 is LNHDA and CDR2 is SQIVND (reference sequence). With V trimmed by 5 bases and J by 6 bases, 5 bases remained unmatched. The source material was CD8+ T cells sorted from blood. This TCR derives from a human donor in good health. J is TRBJ2-5 and V is TRBV19, with 8 bases aligning to TRBD1. The CDR3 here is CASSSDRGQTQYF. CDR3 in DNA: TGTGCCAGTAGTTCCGACAGGGGTCAGACCCAGTACTTC.